This T cell receptor beta chain was identified during a study of cytomegalovirus exposure and HLA in healthy donors. Overall study: As an earlier analysis found, around 200 million T cells yielded 90 million to 140 million unique TCR beta sequences.

The PCR contained 60 Vbeta and 13 Jbeta primers. Clones were read by immunoSEQ multiplex PCR, and TCRdb kept only the in-frame ones, dropping some. The table includes hundreds of thousands of clones, about three quarters detected once. The CDR3 covers 12 residues. Trimming left V 4 bases short and J 3 bases short, with 6 bases between. Germline assignment: CDR1 MNHNY and CDR2 SVGAGI (reference sequence). The chain employs TRBV6-6 and TRBJ2-5; tentatively, D is TRBD2 (6 bases). Sequences were obtained from PBMCs. This sequence originates from a male donor in good health and CMV-seronegative. For the CDR3, the DNA is TGTGCCAGCAGTTGGGGGGAAGAGACCCAGTACTTC. The encoded protein is CASSWGEETQYF.